The 8 T cell receptor beta chains presented below share a single source sample, sequenced in a study of cytomegalovirus exposure and HLA in healthy donors. 60 Vbeta and 13 Jbeta primers were used in PCR. The table came from immunoSEQ multiplex PCR; TCRdb's copy has only in-frame clones and leaves some out. The sample has about 200,000 clones; approximately 78% are singletons. Sequenced input: PBMCs. The receptors shown here come from a woman aged 25 to 39 in good health and CMV-seropositive.

The chain links TRBV5-1 to TRBJ2-7; TRBD1 might be the D (6 bases). The CDR3 is 14 residues long. The V and J ends lost 0 bases and 2 bases respectively, with 9 bases between them. Germline V gives CDR1 SGHRS, CDR2 YFSETQ. The CDR3 region is CASSLDPGAYEQYF. The CDR3 DNA follows: TGCGCCAGCAGCTTGGATCCAGGGGCCTACGAGCAGTACTTC. Together with reference TRBV5-1 and TRBJ2-7, the CDR3 gives the full variable domain: KAGVTQTPRYLIKTRGQQVTLSCSPISGHRSVSWYQQTPGQGLQFLFEYFSETQRNKGNFPGRFSGRQFSNSRSEMNVSTLELGDSALYLCASSLDPGAYEQYFGPGTRLTVT.

This sequence joins TRBV5-5 and TRBJ1-2; the D is unclear. Trimming left V 7 bases short and J 2 bases short, with 12 bases between. CDR3 length: 13 residues. Germline CDR1 and CDR2: SGHKS and YYEKEE (reference sequence). The CDR3 spells CASSITPNYGYTF. CDR3 coding DNA: TGTGCCAGCTCCATCACACCGAACTATGGCTACACCTTC.

The rearrangement joins TRBV4-3 to TRBJ2-3; D remains unclear. Germline CDR1 reads LGHNA; CDR2 reads YSLEER. The germline V and J ends were trimmed by 1 base and 1 base, with 9 bases remaining between them. The CDR3 loop spans 15 amino acids. The CDR3 nucleotides are TGCGCCAGCAGCCAAGGCTTTGCGGGCACAGATACGCAGTATTTT. Translated: CASSQGFAGTDTQYF.

The V gene is TRBV10-2, the J gene TRBJ1-3; a weak D match, TRBD1 (5 bases). This CDR3 is built from 14 residues. The germline gives CDR1 WSHSY, CDR2 SAAADI. V shed 6 bases and J shed 1 base, with 10 bases lying between them. The CDR3 is CASREAGSGNTIYF. CDR3 DNA sequence: TGCGCCAGCAGGGAGGCAGGGTCTGGAAACACCATATATTTT.

The rearrangement joins TRBV5-1 to TRBJ1-5; 7 positions agree with TRBD1. Germline V gene sequence: CDR1 SGHRS, CDR2 YFSETQ. J gave up 5 bases and V 0 bases, and 8 bases lay outside the gene matches. The CDR3 totals 16 residues. CDR3 bases: TGCGCCAGCAGCTTGGGTGGGACAGCAAGGGATCAGCCCCAGCATTTT. Its translation: CASSLGGTARDQPQHF.

This chain links TRBV5-1 with TRBJ1-2; TRBD1 aligns across 8 bases. This CDR3 region has 18 residues. Per the germline V gene, CDR1 is SGHRS and CDR2 is YFSETQ. The trim removed 0 bases at V and 0 bases at J, leaving 10 bases unmatched. Here the CDR3 DNA reads TGCGCCAGCAGCTTGGGTCTACCGGGACAGGTAGCTAACTATGGCTACACCTTC. It is translated as CASSLGLPGQVANYGYTF.

This chain uses TRBV28 with TRBJ2-5; 9 bases align to TRBD1. The CDR3 sequence is 14 residues long. From germline, CDR1 is MDHEN and CDR2 SYDVKM. V trimming: 4 bases; J trimming: 4 bases; junction bases outside the gene matches: 4. CDR3 loop: CASSSTGGGETQYF. Written as DNA, the CDR3 is TGTGCCAGCAGTTCCACAGGGGGCGGAGAGACCCAGTACTTC.

This clone came up once. The chain uses TRBV6-4 and TRBJ2-7, with TRBD2 identical over 9 bases. The length of the CDR3 is 17 residues. From germline, CDR1 is MRHNA and CDR2 SNTAGT. Trimming removed 0 bases from V and 5 bases from J; junction bases left unmatched: 11. The CDR3 sequence: CASSDSLCGRAGHEQYF. The CDR3 DNA is TGTGCCAGCAGTGACTCGTTATGCGGGAGGGCCGGTCACGAGCAGTACTTC.